Here is one T cell receptor beta chain with its context. As yet, its antigen is unknown. TCRdb passed the reads through MiXCR, listing each CDR3 protein once. Among 150,000 to 200,000 distinct CDR3 sequences listed, approximately 15% were seen once. The data originate from a study of T cell repertoires in cytomegalovirus infection. Study context: Indications came from public TCR beta signatures; they pointed to CMV infection and to a matching HLA type. Findings and limits, study-wide: Cumulative public TCR beta family frequency identified CMV carriers with the relevant HLA. Dominant in the ex vivo response were TCR beta clonotypes restricted by HLA-C and specific for CMV.

The sequence was obtained from a human donor in good health (CMV status not recorded). Some clones in this sample may be carry-over from other donors' samples. The specimen sequenced was PBMCs.

CDR3 sequence (DNA): TGTGCCTGGAGTCCTATACAGCGGGAGACCTACAATGAGCAGTTCTTC. Amino acid sequence: CAWSPIQRETYNEQFF. V is TRBV30 and J is TRBJ2-1; 8 bases line up with TRBD2. The length of the CDR3 is 16 residues. V trimming: 2 bases; J trimming: 2 bases; junction bases outside the gene matches: 8. Germline V gene data show CDR1 as GTSNPN and CDR2 as SVGIG (reference sequence).